A selection of T cell receptor beta chains follows, all from one sample in a study of control samples from healthy donors and cancer patients. The data were produced by immunoSEQ multiplex PCR, yet TCRdb's version contains in-frame clones alone and is incomplete. The repertoire has about 150,000 clones, more than 90% of them found once; the top ten carry approximately 2%. The sample was blood. These receptors were collected from a woman in her thirties or forties in good health. The CDR3 runs from the conserved cysteine through the conserved F or W. Each record gives: D gene, clone size, V gene, J gene, CDR3 protein, CDR3 DNA. D genes are given only for firm matches. Not every row has a clone size; where given, it reads once, few, many or a size class.

D: NA; size: NA; V: TRBV2; J: TRBJ1-6; CDR3: CASSEESGKTSPLHF; DNA: TGTGCCAGCAGTGAAGAATCAGGGAAAACTTCACCCCTCCACTTT
D: NA; size: NA; V: TRBV18; J: TRBJ2-5; CDR3: CASSPGPGETQYF; DNA: TGTGCCAGCTCACCGGGGCCCGGGGAGACCCAGTACTTC
D: NA; size: NA; V: TRBV5-1; J: TRBJ2-7; CDR3: CASSLGQFSYEQYF; DNA: TGCGCCAGCAGCTTGGGGCAGTTCTCCTACGAGCAGTACTTC
D: TRBD1; size: few; V: TRBV5-6; J: TRBJ1-6; CDR3: CASSLGTGARQDSPLHF; DNA: TGTGCCAGCAGCTTGGGGACAGGGGCTAGGCAAGACTCACCCCTCCACTTT
D: NA; size: NA; V: TRBV3-1/TRBV3-2; J: TRBJ2-1; CDR3: CASSQGLIISYNEQFF; DNA: TGTGCCAGCAGCCAAGGCTTAATTATCTCCTACAATGAGCAGTTCTTC
D: NA; size: NA; V: TRBV6-5; J: TRBJ1-1; CDR3: CASSWLRGVNTEAFF; DNA: TGTGCCAGCAGTTGGTTGAGGGGAGTGAACACTGAAGCTTTCTTT
D: NA; size: NA; V: TRBV6-5; J: TRBJ1-2; CDR3: CASNYGPGYGYTF; DNA: TGTGCCAGCAACTATGGGCCCGGCTATGGCTACACCTTC
D: TRBD1; size: few; V: TRBV6-5; J: TRBJ1-5; CDR3: CASSRTGGNQPQHF; DNA: TGTGCCAGCAGTCGGACAGGGGGCAATCAGCCCCAGCATTTT
D: NA; size: NA; V: TRBV4-1; J: TRBJ1-3; CDR3: CASSQDLTASGNTIYF; DNA: TGCGCCAGCAGCCAAGATTTGACAGCCTCTGGAAACACCATATATTTT
D: TRBD1; size: NA; V: TRBV4-1; J: TRBJ1-2; CDR3: CASSQDAGGAYGYTF; DNA: TGCGCCAGCAGCCAAGATGCAGGGGGGGCCTATGGCTACACCTTC
D: TRBD2; size: NA; V: TRBV7-7; J: TRBJ2-1; CDR3: CASSPGLAGGPDEQFF; DNA: TGTGCCAGCAGCCCGGGACTAGCGGGGGGGCCCGATGAGCAGTTCTTC
D: TRBD1; size: NA; V: TRBV4-1; J: TRBJ1-4; CDR3: CASSPYRTGSSEKLFF; DNA: TGCGCCAGCAGCCCTTACCGGACAGGGAGTTCCGAAAAACTGTTTTTT
D: NA; size: NA; V: TRBV2; J: TRBJ2-1; CDR3: CASSELWGGGNEQFF; DNA: TGTGCCAGCAGTGAATTGTGGGGGGGCGGGAATGAGCAGTTCTTC
D: NA; size: NA; V: TRBV25-1; J: TRBJ2-3; CDR3: CASSEEGFGTQYF; DNA: TGTGCCAGCAGTGAAGAGGGGTTCGGTACGCAGTATTTT
D: TRBD1; size: NA; V: TRBV18; J: TRBJ2-5; CDR3: CASLGPGQTGASQETQYF; DNA: TGTGCCAGCCTGGGGCCCGGCCAGACAGGGGCCTCCCAAGAGACCCAGTACTTC
D: NA; size: NA; V: TRBV7-9; J: TRBJ2-2; CDR3: CASSLAWDPRTGELFF; DNA: TGTGCCAGCAGCTTAGCGTGGGATCCACGCACCGGGGAGCTGTTTTTT
D: NA; size: NA; V: TRBV19; J: TRBJ2-3; CDR3: CASSSSADTQYF; DNA: TGTGCCAGTAGCTCATCTGCAGATACGCAGTATTTT
D: TRBD2; size: NA; V: TRBV20-1; J: TRBJ2-1; CDR3: CSASLTGGGNNEQFF; DNA: TGCAGTGCTAGTCTTACTGGCGGGGGGAACAATGAGCAGTTCTTC
D: NA; size: once; V: TRBV18; J: TRBJ2-3; CDR3: CASSPPGGDTQYF; DNA: TGTGCCAGCTCACCACCTGGAGGGGATACGCAGTATTTT
D: NA; size: NA; V: TRBV27; J: TRBJ1-5; CDR3: CASSRGWGQPQHF; DNA: TGTGCCAGCAGTCGGGGCTGGGGGCAGCCCCAGCATTTT
D: TRBD1; size: NA; V: TRBV2; J: TRBJ1-6; CDR3: CASGTGLSPLHF; DNA: TGTGCCAGTGGGACAGGGCTATCACCCCTCCACTTT
D: NA; size: NA; V: TRBV2; J: TRBJ1-6; CDR3: CASRDTFYSPLHF; DNA: TGTGCCAGCAGGGACACGTTCTACTCACCCCTCCACTTT
D: NA; size: NA; V: TRBV2; J: TRBJ1-2; CDR3: CASSPGYKDYGYTF; DNA: TGTGCCAGCAGTCCAGGGTATAAGGACTATGGCTACACCTTC
D: NA; size: NA; V: TRBV7-9; J: TRBJ1-3; CDR3: CASSLEVVAGNTIYF; DNA: TGTGCCAGCAGCTTGGAAGTGGTAGCTGGAAACACCATATATTTT
D: NA; size: NA; V: TRBV9; J: TRBJ1-6; CDR3: CASSVGQGTSPLHF; DNA: TGTGCCAGCAGCGTAGGGCAGGGGACTTCACCCCTCCACTTT
D: NA; size: NA; V: TRBV10-2; J: TRBJ1-1; CDR3: CASSTREGTEAFF; DNA: TGCGCCAGCAGTACCAGGGAAGGGACTGAAGCTTTCTTT
D: NA; size: NA; V: TRBV19; J: TRBJ1-4; CDR3: CASSIGSGNEKLFF; DNA: TGTGCCAGTAGTATTGGGTCGGGGAATGAAAAACTGTTTTTT
D: NA; size: NA; V: TRBV27; J: TRBJ2-1; CDR3: CASSAPDTHNEQFF; DNA: TGTGCCAGCAGTGCCCCGGACACACACAATGAGCAGTTCTTC
D: TRBD1; size: NA; V: TRBV7-9; J: TRBJ2-1; CDR3: CASSLAGTANQQFF; DNA: TGTGCCAGCAGCTTAGCGGGGACAGCGAACCAACAGTTCTTC
D: TRBD1; size: NA; V: TRBV19; J: TRBJ2-3; CDR3: CASSPRDRETDTQYF; DNA: TGTGCCAGTAGTCCCCGGGACAGGGAAACAGATACGCAGTATTTT
D: NA; size: NA; V: TRBV3-1/TRBV3-2; J: TRBJ2-2; CDR3: CASTRDTGELFF; DNA: TGTGCCAGCACCCGAGACACCGGGGAGCTGTTTTTT
D: NA; size: NA; V: TRBV19; J: TRBJ2-7; CDR3: CASRDPGAYEQYF; DNA: TGTGCCAGTCGGGACCCCGGGGCCTACGAGCAGTACTTC